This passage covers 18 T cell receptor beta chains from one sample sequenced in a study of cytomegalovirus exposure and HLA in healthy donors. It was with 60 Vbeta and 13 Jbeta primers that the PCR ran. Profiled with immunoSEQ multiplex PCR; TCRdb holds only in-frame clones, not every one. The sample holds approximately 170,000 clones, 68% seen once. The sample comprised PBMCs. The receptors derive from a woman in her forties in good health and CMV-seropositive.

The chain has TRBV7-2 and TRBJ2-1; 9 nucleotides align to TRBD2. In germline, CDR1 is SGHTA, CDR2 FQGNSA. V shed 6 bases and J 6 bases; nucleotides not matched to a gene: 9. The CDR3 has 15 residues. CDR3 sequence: CASRSGLANFNEQFF. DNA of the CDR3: TGTGCCAGCAGATCAGGACTAGCGAATTTCAATGAGCAGTTCTTC.

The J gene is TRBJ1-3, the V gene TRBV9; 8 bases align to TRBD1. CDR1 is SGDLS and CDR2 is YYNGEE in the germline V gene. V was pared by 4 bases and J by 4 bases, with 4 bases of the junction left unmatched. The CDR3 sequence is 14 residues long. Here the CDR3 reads CASSSTGDGNTIYF. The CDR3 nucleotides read TGTGCCAGCAGCTCGACAGGGGACGGAAACACCATATATTTT.

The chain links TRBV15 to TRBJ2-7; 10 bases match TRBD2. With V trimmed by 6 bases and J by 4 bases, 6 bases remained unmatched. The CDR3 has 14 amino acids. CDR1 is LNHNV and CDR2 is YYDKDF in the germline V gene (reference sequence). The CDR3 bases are TGTGCCACCAGGCTAGCGGGAGATGCGTACGAGCAGTACTTC. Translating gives CATRLAGDAYEQYF.

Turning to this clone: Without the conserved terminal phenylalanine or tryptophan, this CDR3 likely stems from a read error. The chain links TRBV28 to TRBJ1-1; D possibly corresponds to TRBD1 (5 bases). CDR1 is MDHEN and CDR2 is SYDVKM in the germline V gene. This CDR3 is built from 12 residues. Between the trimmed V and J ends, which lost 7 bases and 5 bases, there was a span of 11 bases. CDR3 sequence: CASTGTGTEAFY. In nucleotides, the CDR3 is TGTGCCAGCACCGGGACGGGGACTGAAGCTTTCTAT.

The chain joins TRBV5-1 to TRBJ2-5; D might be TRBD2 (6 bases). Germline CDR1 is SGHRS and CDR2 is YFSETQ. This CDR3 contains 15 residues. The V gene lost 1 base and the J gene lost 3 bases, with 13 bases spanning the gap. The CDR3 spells CASSLLGTREETQYF. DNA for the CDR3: TGCGCCAGCAGCTTGTTAGGGACTCGAGAAGAGACCCAGTACTTC.

The CDR3 DNA reads TGTGCCAGCAGTGAAGCGAAATGGGCAGGGGCAAATCAGCCCCAGCATTTT. Protein product: CASSEAKWAGANQPQHF. The chain employs TRBV2 and TRBJ1-5, with D possibly being TRBD1 (6 bases). CDR3 length equals 17 residues. Germline-derived CDR1 and CDR2 are SNHLY and FYNNEI. Trimming pared 0 bases from V and 4 bases from J, leaving 16 bases between.

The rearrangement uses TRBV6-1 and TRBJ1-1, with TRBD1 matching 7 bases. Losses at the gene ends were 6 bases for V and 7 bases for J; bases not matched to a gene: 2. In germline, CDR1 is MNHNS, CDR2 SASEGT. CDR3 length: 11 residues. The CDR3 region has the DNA TGTGCCAGCAGGGACAGGATTGAAGCTTTCTTT. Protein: CASRDRIEAFF.

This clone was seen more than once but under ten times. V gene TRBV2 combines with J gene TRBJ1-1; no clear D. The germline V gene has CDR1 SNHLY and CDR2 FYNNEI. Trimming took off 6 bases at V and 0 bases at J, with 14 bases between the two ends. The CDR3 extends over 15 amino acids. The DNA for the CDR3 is TGTGCCAGCAGAATATCCGGGAGAATGAACACTGAAGCTTTCTTT. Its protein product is CASRISGRMNTEAFF.

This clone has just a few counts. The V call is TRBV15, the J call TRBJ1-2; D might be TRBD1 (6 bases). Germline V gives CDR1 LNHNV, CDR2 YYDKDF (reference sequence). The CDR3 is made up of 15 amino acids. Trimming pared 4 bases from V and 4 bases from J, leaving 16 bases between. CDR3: CATSTRTAVGYGYTF. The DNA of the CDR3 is TGTGCCACCAGCACCCGGACAGCGGTGGGCTATGGCTACACCTTC. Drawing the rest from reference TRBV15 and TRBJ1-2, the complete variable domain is DAMVIQNPRYQVTQFGKPVTLSCSQTLNHNVMYWYQQKSSQAPKLLFHYYDKDFNNEADTPDNFQSRRPNTSFCFLDIRSPGLGDTAMYLCATSTRTAVGYGYTFGSGTRLTVV.

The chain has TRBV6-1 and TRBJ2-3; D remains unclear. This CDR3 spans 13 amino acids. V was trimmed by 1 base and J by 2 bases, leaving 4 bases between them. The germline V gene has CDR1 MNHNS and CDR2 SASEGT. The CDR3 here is CASSEGHTDTQYF. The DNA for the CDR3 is TGTGCCAGCAGTGAAGGGCACACAGATACGCAGTATTTT.

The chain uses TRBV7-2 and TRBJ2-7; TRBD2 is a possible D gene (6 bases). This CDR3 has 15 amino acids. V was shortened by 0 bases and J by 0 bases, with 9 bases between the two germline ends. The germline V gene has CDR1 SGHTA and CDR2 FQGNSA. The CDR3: CASSLAQGLSYEQYF. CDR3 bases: TGTGCCAGCAGCTTAGCGCAGGGACTCTCCTACGAGCAGTACTTC.

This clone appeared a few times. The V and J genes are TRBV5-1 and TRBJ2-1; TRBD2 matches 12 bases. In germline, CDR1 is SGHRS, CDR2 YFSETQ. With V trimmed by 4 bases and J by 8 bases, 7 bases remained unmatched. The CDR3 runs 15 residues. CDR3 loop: CASSPLAGGRDEQFF. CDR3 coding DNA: TGCGCCAGCAGCCCCCTAGCGGGAGGGCGAGATGAGCAGTTCTTC.

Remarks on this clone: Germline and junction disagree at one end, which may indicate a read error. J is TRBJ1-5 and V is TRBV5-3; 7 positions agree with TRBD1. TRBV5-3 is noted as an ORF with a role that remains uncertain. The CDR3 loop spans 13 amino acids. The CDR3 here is CARSHTGAQPQNF. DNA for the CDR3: TGTGCCAGAAGCCATACAGGGGCACAGCCCCAGAATTTT.

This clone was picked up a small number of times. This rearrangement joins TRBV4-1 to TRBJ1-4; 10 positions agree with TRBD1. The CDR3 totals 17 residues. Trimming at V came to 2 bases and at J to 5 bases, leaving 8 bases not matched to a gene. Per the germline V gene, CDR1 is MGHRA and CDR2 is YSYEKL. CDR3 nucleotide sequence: TGCGCCAGCAGCCAACCTAGGGAGGACAGGGGGAATGAAAAACTGTTTTTT. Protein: CASSQPREDRGNEKLFF.

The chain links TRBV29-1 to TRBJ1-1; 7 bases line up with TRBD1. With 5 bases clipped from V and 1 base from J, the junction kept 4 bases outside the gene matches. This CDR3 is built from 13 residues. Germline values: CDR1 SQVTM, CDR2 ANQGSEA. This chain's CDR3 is CSVSWTGNTEAFF. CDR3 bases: TGCAGCGTTAGCTGGACAGGGAACACTGAAGCTTTCTTT. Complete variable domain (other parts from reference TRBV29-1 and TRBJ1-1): SAVISQKPSRDICQRGTSLTIQCQVDSQVTMMFWYRQQPGQSLTLIATANQGSEATYESGFVIDKFPISRPNLTFSTLTVSNMSPEDSSIYLCSVSWTGNTEAFFGQGTRLTVV.

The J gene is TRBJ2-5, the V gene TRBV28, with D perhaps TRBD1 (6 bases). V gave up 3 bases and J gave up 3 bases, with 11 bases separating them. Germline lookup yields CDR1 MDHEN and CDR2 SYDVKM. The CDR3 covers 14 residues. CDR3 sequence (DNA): TGTGCCAGCAGTTTGCGCAGGGGAAAAGAGACCCAGTACTTC. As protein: CASSLRRGKETQYF.

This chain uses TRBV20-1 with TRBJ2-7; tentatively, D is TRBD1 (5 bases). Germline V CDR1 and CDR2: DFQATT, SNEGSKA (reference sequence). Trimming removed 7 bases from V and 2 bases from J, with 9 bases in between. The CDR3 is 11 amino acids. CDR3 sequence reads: CSGGQTYEQYF. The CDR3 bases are TGCAGTGGGGGCCAAACCTACGAGCAGTACTTC.

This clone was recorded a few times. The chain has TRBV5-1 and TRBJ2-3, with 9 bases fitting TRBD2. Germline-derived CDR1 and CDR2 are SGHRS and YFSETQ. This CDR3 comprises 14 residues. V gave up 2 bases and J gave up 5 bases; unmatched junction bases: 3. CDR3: CASSFERGVDTQYF. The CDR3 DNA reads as TGCGCCAGCAGCTTCGAGCGGGGGGTAGATACGCAGTATTTT.